Listed here is a single TCR beta chain. As yet, its antigen is unknown. This entry comes from a study of beta chain features in type 1 diabetes. This CDR3 spans 11 amino acids. The V end was cut by 5 bases, the J end by 6 bases, with 7 bases between. Germline V gives CDR1 GTSNPN, CDR2 SVGIG (reference sequence). Every isolated RNA sample was fully reverse transcribed, so sequencing captured expressed TCRB transcripts. Sequencing of naive, central memory and regulatory T cell samples gave an average of roughly 3.5 million reads. Libraries were prepared by immunoSEQ multiplex PCR; TCRdb keeps only in-frame clonotypes and omits some of them. The repertoire has 45,000 to 65,000 clones, 40% to 60% of them found once; the top ten carry around 2.7%. General study results and limits: All four CD4+ subsets of Type 1 diabetes patients contained TCRB CDR3s that were moderately but significantly shorter. Patients' naive, central memory and Treg TCRB repertoires seemed closer to one another than those of healthy donors.

The TCR comes from a woman aged 40 to 55 with type 1 diabetes. Material for sequencing was Tregs from blood. The chain combines TRBV30 with TRBJ1-4, with unresolved D. CDR3 protein: CAWRTDEKLFF. CDR3 nucleotide sequence: TGTGCCTGGCGCACGGATGAAAAACTGTTTTTT.